This T cell receptor beta chain is drawn from a study of long-term antiretroviral therapy in people with HIV. Researchers report immunoSEQ v3.0 was run at survey level. Sequencing aimed to cover about 35,000-55,000 T-cell genomes per sample. This table comes from immunoSEQ multiplex PCR, and its TCRdb copy is limited to in-frame clones, with some not included. The table has about 50,000 clones, about 88% seen once. Study-level results: An increase in diversity followed ART, yet levels stayed below transplant donor controls. Dominance of pre-ART expanded clones persisted, fluctuating and often declining after ART.

For this clone: No antigen is known for it.

Trimming removed 6 bases from V and 1 base from J; junction bases left unmatched: 8. The CDR3 has 15 amino acids. CDR1 is MNHEY and CDR2 is SVGAGI in the germline V gene. The sample consisted of unsorted PBMCs, taken 0.8 years after starting antiretroviral therapy. The TCR comes from a woman younger than 30 with HIV. The chain combines TRBV6-5 with TRBJ1-2, with 7 bases fitting TRBD1. The CDR3 sequence is CASSRGTEFNYGYTF. The CDR3 DNA reads TGTGCCAGCAGCCGGGGGACAGAATTTAACTATGGCTACACCTTC.